These T cell receptor beta chains were read from a single sample in a study of blood T cell repertoires in COVID-19. The method was immunoSEQ multiplex PCR; TCRdb's version includes in-frame clones alone and lacks a portion of them. The data show tens of thousands of clones, roughly 74% seen once. The specimen was peripheral blood. These receptors all stem from a man of 80 years or more with acute or convalescent COVID-19. The conserved cysteine and the conserved F or W are not part of the CDR3 here. A D gene is named only where the DNA matches it firmly.

>-|16|TRBJ1-4|TRBV10-3
AISDLRRGALGGEKLF
>-|10|TRBJ2-1|TRBV28
ASSAQRGEQF
>TRBD1|13|TRBJ1-4|TRBV6-5
ASSYSEGAYEKLF
>-|10|TRBJ2-7|TRBV18
ASSRQGGEQY
>TRBD2|12|TRBJ2-7|TRBV5-1
ASSLVAGAREQY
>-|12|TRBJ1-3|TRBV28
ASRLTGPGDTIY
>TRBD2|15|TRBJ2-5|TRBV19
ASSAGLAGGPRETQY
>TRBD1|12|TRBJ2-4|TRBV19
ASSGQGYKNIQY
>TRBD2|12|TRBJ2-5|TRBV3-1/TRBV3-2
ASSRGSSGETQY
>TRBD1|13|TRBJ1-4|TRBV6-5
ASSQQGLRGEKLF
>-|13|TRBJ1-6|TRBV19
ASSPQGRENSPLH
>-|13|TRBJ1-6|TRBV6-5
ASGPGDRHNSPLH
>-|11|TRBJ1-6|TRBV30
AWSVEVDSPLH
>TRBD1|12|TRBJ1-1|TRBV5-1
ASRHRDRGTEAF
>-|16|TRBJ2-2|TRBV3-1/TRBV3-2
ASSQGAPAGSNTGELF
>TRBD2|15|TRBJ2-3|TRBV9
ASSKTSGGGSTDTQY
>-|17|TRBJ2-1|TRBV24-1
ATSDPSWRDSGSYNEQF
>TRBD2|15|TRBJ2-2|TRBV27
ASSLLSLAGVTGELF
>TRBD1|12|TRBJ2-1|TRBV2
ASRTGQGTNEQF
>-|14|TRBJ2-6|TRBV23-1
ASSPEGPLGANVLT
>-|13|TRBJ2-1|TRBV3-1/TRBV3-2
ASSPGASGLGEQF
>-|11|TRBJ1-1|TRBV7-6
ASSPGHQLGAF
>TRBD1|9|TRBJ1-2|TRBV28
ASSYRGGYT
>-|11|TRBJ1-1|TRBV7-2
ASSSGQNTEAF
>TRBD1|13|TRBJ2-7|TRBV5-5
ASSSQGASSYEQY
>-|11|TRBJ2-7|TRBV5-1
ASSFVPRYEQY
>-|11|TRBJ1-1|TRBV18
ASSSTENTEAF
>-|14|TRBJ2-1|TRBV28
ASSTPGRGLYNEQF
>-|14|TRBJ1-4|TRBV27
ASSATLGQFNEKLF
>-|11|TRBJ1-1|TRBV29-1
SVVRQGGTEAF
>-|11|TRBJ2-7|TRBV7-2
ASSLGSRYEQY
>TRBD2|17|TRBJ2-1|TRBV4-3
ASSQEGSGNLIPYNEQF
>TRBD2|13|TRBJ2-5|TRBV29-1
SVDDWGTSGETQY
>TRBD1|13|TRBJ2-7|TRBV28
ASTTVGTGNHEQY
>-|10|TRBJ1-1|TRBV29-1
SAGTLNTEAF
>-|13|TRBJ2-7|TRBV28
ASSPHWAGSYEQY
>TRBD1|12|TRBJ1-4|TRBV30
AWSPGTGREKLF
>TRBD1|13|TRBJ2-5|TRBV5-4
ASSLAGQGQETQY
>TRBD1|15|TRBJ1-5|TRBV18
ASSLAPGQGSNQPQH
>-|16|TRBJ2-1|TRBV7-3
ASSLPTGKMGLYNEQF
>-|15|TRBJ2-7|TRBV5-4
ASSLAWGGPKGYEQY
>-|13|TRBJ1-5|TRBV19
ASSIGSGRNQPQH